Reported below is one TCR beta chain. Antigen specificity is unknown. MiXCR, run by TCRdb on the 5' RACE reads, gives a single entry per CDR3 protein. The table records a few hundred thousand distinct CDR3 sequences, 8% to 9.5% of them present only once. These data originate in a study of T cells after yellow fever vaccination. Study-wide background: Fractions of limited cellularity were prepared by means of SMART-Seq v4 Ultra Low Input. Study outcomes and limitations: A faster peak, day 5 versus 15, was reached by the weaker secondary response. Sorted repertoires could include abundant contaminating clonotypes from bulk cells. Most clones from primary vaccination resurfaced after the booster (about 95% CD4, approximately 87% CD8).

Trimming left V 7 bases short and J 5 bases short, with 17 bases between. The CDR3 extends over 14 amino acids. The germline V gene has CDR1 SGHNT and CDR2 YYREEE (reference sequence). The specimen was PBMCs, collected about 41 days after the first yellow fever vaccination. J is TRBJ2-3 and V is TRBV5-4; D may be TRBD1 (6 bases). This receptor was taken from a man aged 18 to 35 who received the YFV17D yellow fever vaccine. CDR3 amino acids: CASQWGLPGDTQYF. For the CDR3, the DNA is TGTGCCAGCCAGTGGGGGCTCCCAGGAGATACGCAGTATTTT.